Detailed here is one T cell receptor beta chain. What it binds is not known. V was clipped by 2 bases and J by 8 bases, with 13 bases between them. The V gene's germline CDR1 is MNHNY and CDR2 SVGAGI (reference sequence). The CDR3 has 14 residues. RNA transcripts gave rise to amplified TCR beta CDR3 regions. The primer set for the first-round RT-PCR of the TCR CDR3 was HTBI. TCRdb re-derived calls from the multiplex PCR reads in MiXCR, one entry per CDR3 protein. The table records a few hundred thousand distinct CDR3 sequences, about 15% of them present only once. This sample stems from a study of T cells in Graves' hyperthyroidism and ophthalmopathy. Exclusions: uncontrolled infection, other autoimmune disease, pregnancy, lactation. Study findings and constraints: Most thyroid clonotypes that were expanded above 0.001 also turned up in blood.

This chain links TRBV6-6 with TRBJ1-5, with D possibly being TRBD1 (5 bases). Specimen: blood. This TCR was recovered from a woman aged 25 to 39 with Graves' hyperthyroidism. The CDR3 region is CASSYLGGSEPQHF. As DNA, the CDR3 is TGTGCCAGCAGTTACCTCGGGGGTAGCGAGCCCCAGCATTTT.